The source of this TCR beta chain is a study of preoperative IRX-2 immunotherapy in early breast cancer. Here immunoSEQ multiplex PCR was the method, and the copy in TCRdb shows in-frame clones only, minus some. The sample yields about 19,000 clones, just under 85% seen once. Looked up from germline, CDR1 is LNHDA and CDR2 is SQIVND (reference sequence). V shed 5 bases and J shed 2 bases, with 13 bases lying between them. The length of the CDR3 is 14 residues. Documented treatment: preoperative locoregional IRX-2 cytokine immunotherapy. Samples came from a phase Ib trial of preoperative locoregional IRX-2 cytokine immunotherapy.

The sequence was collected from a human donor with breast cancer. This specimen consisted of lymph node tissue, obtained after IRX-2 immunotherapy. The chain is built from TRBV19 and TRBJ2-7; tentatively, D is TRBD1 or TRBD2 (5 bases each). This chain's CDR3 is CASSEGWTTYEQYF. The DNA of the CDR3 is TGTGCCAGTAGTGAGGGGTGGACAACCTACGAGCAGTACTTC.